The 2 T cell receptor beta chains reported below all come from one sample, sequenced in a study of neurological immune-mediated disorders. MiXCR was run by TCRdb on the 5' RACE reads, yielding one entry per CDR3 protein. The profile shows 12,000 to 15,000 distinct CDR3 sequences, less than 15% of them singletons. Material: CD8+ T cells from blood. The receptors were gathered from a female donor with HTLV-1-associated myelopathy (HAM/TSP).

The table lists this clonotype with many counts. CDR3: CASSRLFGTGDFEQYF. DNA of the CDR3: TGTGCCAGCAGCCGCCTTTTTGGGACAGGGGATTTTGAGCAGTACTTC. The chain combines TRBV6-5 with TRBJ2-7, with TRBD1 identical over 10 bases. The J segment lost 7 bases and the V segment lost 6 bases, leaving 15 bases of the junction unmatched. CDR3 length: 16 amino acids. Germline lookup yields CDR1 MNHEY and CDR2 SVGAGI.

This clonotype was recorded many times. V and J are TRBV14 and TRBJ2-1; a possible D gene is TRBD1 (5 bases). Germline V gene data show CDR1 as SGHDN and CDR2 as FVKESK. The V end lost 5 bases, the J end lost 9 bases, and 14 bases lay between the germline ends. CDR3 length: 13 residues. The CDR3 loop reads CASSSKGVSEQFF. The CDR3 DNA follows: TGTGCCAGCAGCTCCAAAGGGGTTTCTGAGCAGTTCTTC.